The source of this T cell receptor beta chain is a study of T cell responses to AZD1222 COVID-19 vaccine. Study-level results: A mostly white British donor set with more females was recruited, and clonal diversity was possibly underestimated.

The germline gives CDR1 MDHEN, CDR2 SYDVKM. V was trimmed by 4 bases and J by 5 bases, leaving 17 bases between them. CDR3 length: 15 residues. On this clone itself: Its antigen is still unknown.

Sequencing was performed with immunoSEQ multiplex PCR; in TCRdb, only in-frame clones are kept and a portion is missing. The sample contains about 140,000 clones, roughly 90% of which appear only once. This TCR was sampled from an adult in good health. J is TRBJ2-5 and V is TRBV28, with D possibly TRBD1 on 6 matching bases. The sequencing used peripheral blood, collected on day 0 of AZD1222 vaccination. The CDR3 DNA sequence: TGTGCCAGCAGTTCGACAGGTCTCCCTGGGGAGACCCAGTACTTC. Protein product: CASSSTGLPGETQYF. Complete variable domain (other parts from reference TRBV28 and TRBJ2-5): DVKVTQSSRYLVKRTGEKVFLECVQDMDHENMFWYRQDPGLGLRLIYFSYDVKMKEKGDIPEGYSVSREKKERFSLILESASTNQTSMYLCASSSTGLPGETQYFGPGTRLLVL.